This TCR beta chain was recorded in a study of blood T cell repertoires in COVID-19. Study summary: There were acute and convalescent COVID-19 samples, and they came from the United States, Italy and Spain. From T cells, B-cell-depleted T cells, or PBMCs came the material, which was cDNA or gDNA.

The CDR3 length is 17 residues. The germline V gene has CDR1 SGHAT and CDR2 FQNNGV. V lost 5 bases and J 0 bases, leaving 17 bases between the germline ends. Per the study methods: The assay estimated nucleated cells by amplifying reference gene primers. The assay was immunoSEQ multiplex PCR, and TCRdb's table has in-frame clones only and misses some. That table is the source of V, J and clone size, and D and trimming were worked out from the DNA. Of some 200,000 clones listed, approximately 80% are singletons. The TCR sequence derives from a human donor in a cohort sampled during active COVID-19. The chain recombines TRBV11-2 with TRBJ1-3; possible D gene TRBD1, 6 bases. Sample: peripheral blood. The CDR3 coding sequence is TGTGCCAGCAGCCCCTCTCTACAGGACAGCTCTGGAAACACCATATATTTT. Protein: CASSPSLQDSSGNTIYF.